The 16 T cell receptor beta chains given below trace back to one sample, sequenced in a study of beta chain features in type 1 diabetes. The antigens these receptors bind are not known. Findings of the study overall: All four CD4+ subsets of Type 1 diabetes patients contained TCRB CDR3s that were moderately but significantly shorter.

Reverse transcription of all isolated RNA meant that expressed TCRB transcripts were sequenced. Assay: immunoSEQ multiplex PCR; the TCRdb copy retains only in-frame clones and omits some. The data show some 52,000 clones, with less than 55% seen just once and 1.4% held by the top ten. The specimen was Tregs from blood. These receptors were collected from a young man with type 1 diabetes.

There are many counts of this clone. This sequence joins TRBV28 and TRBJ2-3, with 7 bases identical to TRBD2. The CDR3 sequence is 17 residues long. Germline lookup yields CDR1 MDHEN and CDR2 SYDVKM. V lost 8 bases, J lost 0 bases, and 14 bases stayed unmatched. CDR3 coding DNA: TGTGCCAGCTATAGGTACGGCGGGAGTACGAGCACAGATACGCAGTATTTT. Translation gives CASYRYGGSTSTDTQYF.

The chain joins TRBV5-1 to TRBJ2-2, with D tentatively TRBD2 (6 bases). CDR1 is SGHRS and CDR2 is YFSETQ in the germline V gene. Trimming removed 4 bases from V and 6 bases from J, with 16 bases in between. The CDR3 covers 15 residues. The CDR3 DNA reads TGCGCCAGCAGCCCTGGGGGGATTGTTTCCGGGGAGCTGTTTTTT. Amino acids: CASSPGGIVSGELFF.

The CDR3, as DNA: TGTGCCAGCAGCATCGCAACTGCAACTAATGAAAAACTGTTTTTT. As protein: CASSIATATNEKLFF. The V gene is TRBV7-6, the J gene TRBJ1-4; D gene unclear. Trimming took off 5 bases at V and 0 bases at J, with 10 bases between the two ends. The CDR3 sequence is 15 residues long. Germline V lookup: CDR1 SGHVS, CDR2 FNYEAQ.

CDR3 bases: TGCGCCAGCAGCCCCTCCGGGACAGGGTACAATGAGCAGTTCTTC. Residues: CASSPSGTGYNEQFF. The chain links TRBV5-1 to TRBJ2-1, with 9 bases identical to TRBD1. In germline, CDR1 is SGHRS, CDR2 YFSETQ. V shed 4 bases, J shed 4 bases, and the junction held 6 bases outside the gene matches. This CDR3 contains 15 residues.

This rearrangement joins TRBV29-1 to TRBJ2-7; possibly TRBD1 for D (5 bases). Germline lookup yields CDR1 SQVTM and CDR2 ANQGSEA. Trimming left V 7 bases short and J 2 bases short, with 15 bases between. This CDR3 spans 13 amino acids. In DNA form, the CDR3 reads TGCAGCGCCAGGGTCCCCTACACCTACGAGCAGTACTTC. It encodes CSARVPYTYEQYF.

This clone has only a few counts. The chain carries TRBV28 and TRBJ1-5; 7 bases line up with TRBD1. CDR1 and CDR2 (germline): MDHEN, SYDVKM. V gave up 5 bases and J gave up 7 bases; unmatched junction bases: 11. The CDR3 covers 15 residues. The CDR3 DNA sequence: TGTGCCAGCAGTGGAGGAGACAGGGCGAGGCAGCCCCAGCATTTT. This codes for CASSGGDRARQPQHF.

This clone has a handful of counts. The chain carries TRBV5-8 and TRBJ1-2; 9 nucleotides agree with TRBD1. From germline, CDR1 is SGHTS and CDR2 YDEGEE. V dropped 2 bases and J dropped 7; count of bases not matched to a gene: 6. CDR3 length: 14 residues. CDR3 in DNA: TGTGCCAGCAGCTTTACGGGACAGGGATTTGGCTACACCTTC. This sequence encodes CASSFTGQGFGYTF.

The J gene is TRBJ2-5, the V gene TRBV5-1, with D perhaps matching TRBD1 (7 bases). There are 15 residues in the CDR3. Per germline, CDR1 SGHRS and CDR2 YFSETQ. Trimming stripped 2 bases from V and 3 bases from J, with 14 bases between. The CDR3 coding sequence is TGCGCCAGCAGCTTTGGCAGGGGGACTGAAGAGACCCAGTACTTC. Protein product: CASSFGRGTEETQYF.

V usage is TRBV6-1 and J usage is TRBJ2-2, with TRBD2 identical over 7 bases. V dropped 6 bases and J dropped 1; count of bases not matched to a gene: 5. This CDR3 region has 15 residues. Germline V gene lookup returns CDR1 MNHNS and CDR2 SASEGT. CDR3 nucleotide sequence: TGTGCCAGCAGCCACTCTAGCGGGAACACCGGGGAGCTGTTTTTT. Amino acid sequence: CASSHSSGNTGELFF.

The chain joins TRBV28 to TRBJ1-5; 10 positions agree with TRBD1. After removal of 6 bases from V and 1 base from J, the junction contained 12 bases not matched to a gene. The CDR3 has 18 residues. Germline V lookup: CDR1 MDHEN, CDR2 SYDVKM. Here the CDR3 DNA reads TGTGCCAGCAGCCAGGGACAGGGGAACCGACTAAGCAATCAGCCCCAGCATTTT. Amino acids: CASSQGQGNRLSNQPQHF.

This clone was counted between two and nine times. The rearrangement uses TRBV29-1 and TRBJ1-2; D ambiguous. With 3 bases removed from V and 4 bases from J, the gap between germline ends came to 9 bases. The CDR3 runs to 12 residues. The germline CDR1 and CDR2 sequences are SQVTM and ANQGSEA. CDR3 loop: CSVEAGSYGYTF. CDR3 sequence (DNA): TGCAGCGTTGAGGCTGGCAGCTATGGCTACACCTTC.

V is TRBV6-6 and J is TRBJ1-5; D is ambiguous. The CDR3 loop spans 14 amino acids. The germline gives CDR1 MNHNY, CDR2 SVGAGI (reference sequence). V gave up 6 bases and J gave up 0 bases, with 9 bases separating them. The CDR3 region is CASSLQDSNQPQHF. The DNA of the CDR3 is TGTGCCAGCAGCCTGCAGGATAGCAATCAGCCCCAGCATTTT.

The chain joins TRBV28 to TRBJ1-2; the match to TRBD1 covers 7 bases. The germline gives CDR1 MDHEN, CDR2 SYDVKM. The V gene end was trimmed by 4 bases and the J gene end by 8 bases; junction bases not matched to a gene: 4. This CDR3 spans 12 amino acids. The CDR3 here is CASSSGQPGYTF. The CDR3 bases are TGTGCCAGCAGTTCGGGACAGCCGGGCTACACCTTC.

This clone appeared a few times. The chain links TRBV2 to TRBJ2-1, with D uncertain. V was cut by 5 bases and J by 0 bases, with 14 bases left in between. Germline V gene lookup returns CDR1 SNHLY and CDR2 FYNNEI. The CDR3 runs 16 residues. CDR3 in DNA: TGTGCCAGCAGTCCGGAGAGGCCGAGCTCCTACAATGAGCAGTTCTTC. Residues: CASSPERPSSYNEQFF.

This clone was found a few times. This chain connects TRBV2 to TRBJ1-2; a weak D match, TRBD1 (6 bases). CDR3 length: 14 residues. Deletions cut 6 bases from V and 8 bases from J, with 19 bases between. CDR1 and CDR2 from the germline V gene are SNHLY and FYNNEI. The CDR3 sequence is CASSPQGSFQGYTF. In DNA form, the CDR3 reads TGTGCCAGCAGCCCACAGGGATCTTTTCAAGGCTACACCTTC. The entire variable domain, with the rest obtained from reference TRBV2 and TRBJ1-2, is as follows: EPEVTQTPSHQVTQMGQEVILRCVPISNHLYFYWYRQILGQKVEFLVSFYNNEISEKSEIFDDQFSVERPDGSNFTLKIRSTKLEDSAMYFCASSPQGSFQGYTFGSGTRLTVV.

This clone has more than one count but fewer than ten. The chain joins TRBV5-1 to TRBJ2-3, with D maybe TRBD1 (6 bases). From germline, CDR1 is SGHRS and CDR2 YFSETQ. The CDR3 runs 17 residues. V was pared by 2 bases and J by 0 bases, with 16 bases between. CDR3 in amino acids: CASSFDGTYTSTDTQYF. CDR3 sequence (DNA): TGCGCCAGCAGCTTTGACGGGACATACACTAGCACAGATACGCAGTATTTT.